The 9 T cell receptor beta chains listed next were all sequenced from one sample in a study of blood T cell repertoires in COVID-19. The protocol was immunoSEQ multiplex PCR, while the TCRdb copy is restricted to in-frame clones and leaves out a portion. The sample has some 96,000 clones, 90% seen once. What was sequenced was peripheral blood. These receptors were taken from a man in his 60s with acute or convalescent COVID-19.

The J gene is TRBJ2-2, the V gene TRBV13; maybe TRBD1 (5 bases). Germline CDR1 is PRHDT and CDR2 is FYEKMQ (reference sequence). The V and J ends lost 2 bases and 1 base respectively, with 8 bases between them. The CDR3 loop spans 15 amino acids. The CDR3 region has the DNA TGTGCCAGCAGCTTACCGACAGAGAACACCGGGGAGCTGTTTTTT. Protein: CASSLPTENTGELFF.

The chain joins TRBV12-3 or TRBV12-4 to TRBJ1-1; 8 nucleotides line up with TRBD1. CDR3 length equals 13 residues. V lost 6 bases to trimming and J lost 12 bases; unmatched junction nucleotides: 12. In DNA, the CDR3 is TGTGCCAGCAGCATTCAGGGGGCGTCGGGAACTTTCTTT. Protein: CASSIQGASGTFF.

CDR3 sequence reads: CASSLSPHGRYGYTF. CDR3 nucleotide sequence: TGTGCCAGCAGTTTAAGTCCCCATGGGCGCTATGGCTACACCTTC. This sequence joins TRBV27 and TRBJ1-2, with D unresolved. Germline loops: CDR1 MNHEY, CDR2 SMNVEV (reference sequence). CDR3 size: 15 residues. Trimming stripped 2 bases from V and 4 bases from J, with 14 bases between.

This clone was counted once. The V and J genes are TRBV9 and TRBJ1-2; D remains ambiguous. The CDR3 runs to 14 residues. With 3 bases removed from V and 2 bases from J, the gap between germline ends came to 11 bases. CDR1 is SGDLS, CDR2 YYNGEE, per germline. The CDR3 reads CASSAMGGNYGYTF. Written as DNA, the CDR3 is TGTGCCAGCAGCGCGATGGGAGGGAACTATGGCTACACCTTC.

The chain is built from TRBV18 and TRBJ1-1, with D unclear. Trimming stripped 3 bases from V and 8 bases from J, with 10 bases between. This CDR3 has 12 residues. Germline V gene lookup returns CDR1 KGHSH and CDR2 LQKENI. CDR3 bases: TGTGCCAGCTCACCGTATTCCGAGGAAGCTTTCTTT. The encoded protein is CASSPYSEEAFF. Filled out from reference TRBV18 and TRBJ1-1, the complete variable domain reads NAGVMQNPRHLVRRRGQEARLRCSPMKGHSHVYWYRQLPEEGLKFMVYLQKENIIDESGMPKERFSAEFPKEGPSILRIQQVVRGDSAAYFCASSPYSEEAFFGQGTRLTVV.

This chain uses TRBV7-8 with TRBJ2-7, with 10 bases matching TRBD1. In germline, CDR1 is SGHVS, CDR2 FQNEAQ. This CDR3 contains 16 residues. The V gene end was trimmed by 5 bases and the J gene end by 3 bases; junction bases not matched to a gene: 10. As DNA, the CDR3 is TGTGCCAGCAGCCCGGGGGCGCGGACAGGGGGCTACGAGCAGTACTTC. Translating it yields CASSPGARTGGYEQYF. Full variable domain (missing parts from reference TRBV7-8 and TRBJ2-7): GAGVSQSPRYKVAKRGQDVALRCDPISGHVSLFWYQQALGQGPEFLTYFQNEAQLDKSGLPSDRFFAERPEGSVSTLKIQRTQQEDSAVYLCASSPGARTGGYEQYFGPGTRLTVT.

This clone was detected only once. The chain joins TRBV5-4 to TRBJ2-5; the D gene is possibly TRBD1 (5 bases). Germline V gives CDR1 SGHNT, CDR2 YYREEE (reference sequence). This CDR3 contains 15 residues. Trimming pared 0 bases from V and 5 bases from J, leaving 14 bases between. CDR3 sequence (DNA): TGTGCCAGCAGCTTGGCAGGGAAGGGCGAGGAGACCCAGTACTTC. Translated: CASSLAGKGEETQYF.

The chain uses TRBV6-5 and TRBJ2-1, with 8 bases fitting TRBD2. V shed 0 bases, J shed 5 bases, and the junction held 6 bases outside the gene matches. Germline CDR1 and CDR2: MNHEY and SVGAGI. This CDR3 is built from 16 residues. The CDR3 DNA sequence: TGTGCCAGCAGTTACTCTATGACTAGCGCTGACAATGAGCAGTTCTTC. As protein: CASSYSMTSADNEQFF.

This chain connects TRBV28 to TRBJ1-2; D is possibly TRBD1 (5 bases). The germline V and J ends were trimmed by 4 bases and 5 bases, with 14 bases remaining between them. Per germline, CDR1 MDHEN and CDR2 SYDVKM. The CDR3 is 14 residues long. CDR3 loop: CASSSPPGGYGYTF. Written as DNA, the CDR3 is TGTGCCAGCAGTTCACCCCCGGGGGGGTATGGCTACACCTTC.